This TCR beta chain emerged from a study of response to subunit inactivated influenza vaccine. TCRdb re-derived calls from the RT-PCR reads in MiXCR, one entry per CDR3 protein. Of 280,000 or so distinct CDR3 sequences detected, 21% appear once; the ten largest clones hold roughly a tenth. CDR1 is LGHNA and CDR2 is YSLEER in the germline V gene. The CDR3 consists of 17 residues. About this clonotype itself: A read error may explain this, as a much larger clone is one base away.

The chain employs TRBV4-3 and TRBJ2-4; no firm D call. Sequenced here: PBMCs from blood, sampled about 19 months after vaccination. The TCR comes from a man between 50 and 75 years old who received an inactivated influenza vaccine. The CDR3 DNA reads TGCGCCAGCAGCCAAGAAACAGCAACCTTAGCCAAAAACACTCAGTACTTC. Translating gives CASSQETATLAKNTQYF.